This note documents a single T cell receptor (beta chain) sequence. This specimen belongs to a study of blood T cell repertoires in COVID-19. Overall study: Samples taken during acute and convalescent COVID-19 were collected in the United States, Italy and Spain.

Under the authors' procedure: Nucleated cell number was recorded as an estimate derived from reference gene primer amplification. Sequenced by immunoSEQ multiplex PCR; TCRdb stores in-frame clones only, minus some. Clone size and V and J calls were adopted from that table, with D and trimming inferred from the DNA. In the table there are some 270,000 clones, 75% to 90% of which are singletons. V gave up 8 bases and J gave up 8 bases; unmatched junction bases: 12. There are 13 residues in the CDR3. Per germline, CDR1 SGHDT and CDR2 YYEEEE. This sequence was found in a woman between 40 and 55 years old who had recovered from COVID-19. The material sequenced was PBMCs or T cells enriched from blood (not recorded which). This sequence joins TRBV5-6 and TRBJ1-2; TRBD1 matches 7 bases. The CDR3 nucleotides read TGTGCCAGTCGTGCGAAGGGGGCTGGCGGCTACACCTTC. Protein: CASRAKGAGGYTF.